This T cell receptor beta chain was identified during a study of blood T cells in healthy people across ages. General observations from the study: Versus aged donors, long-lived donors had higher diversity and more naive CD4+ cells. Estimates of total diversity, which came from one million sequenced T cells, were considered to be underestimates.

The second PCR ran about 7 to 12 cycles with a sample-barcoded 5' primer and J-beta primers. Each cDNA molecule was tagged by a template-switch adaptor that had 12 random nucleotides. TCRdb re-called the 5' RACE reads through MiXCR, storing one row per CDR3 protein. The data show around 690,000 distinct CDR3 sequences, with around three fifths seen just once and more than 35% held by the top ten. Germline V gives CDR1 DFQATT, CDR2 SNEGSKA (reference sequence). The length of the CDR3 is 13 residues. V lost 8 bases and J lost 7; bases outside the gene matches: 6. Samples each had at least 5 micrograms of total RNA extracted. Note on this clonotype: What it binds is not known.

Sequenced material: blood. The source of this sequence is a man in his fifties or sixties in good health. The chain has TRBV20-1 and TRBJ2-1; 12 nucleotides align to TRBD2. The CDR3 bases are TGCAGTACTATGACTAGCGGGGGTAATGAGCAGTTCTTC. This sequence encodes CSTMTSGGNEQFF.